Listed here is a single T cell receptor (beta chain). Its recognized antigen is unknown. The input lacks base qualities; no much larger clone sits a single base away. The time point label for this specimen denotes: cycle 4 day 1 (C4D1), after about 6 weeks of nivolumab. Every trial patient had relapsed following autologous stem cell transplantation, and prior brentuximab vedotin exposure was what differed among cohorts A, B and C. The trial cohort included 45 to 65 patients with relapsed/refractory classical Hodgkin lymphoma, and each patient had a best overall response of complete response, partial response or progressive disease. In the multi-cohort phase II CheckMate 205 trial, trial patients received single-agent nivolumab. An independent review committee assessed best overall response by applying the 2007 International Working Group response criteria. PBMCs from the trial were collected at three points: immediately before nivolumab initiation (C1D1), and during therapy at cycle 2 day 1 and cycle 4 day 1. Peripheral blood was collected in 8 mL Vacutainer Cell Preparation Tubes, from which PBMCs were isolated by centrifugation and then cryopreserved.

This record comes from a study of PD-1 blockade in classical Hodgkin lymphoma (dated by TCRdb to 2020 to 2022). For the wider study: Nivolumab dosing was 3 mg/kg intravenously every 2 weeks, continuing until either disease progression or unacceptable toxicity. The study used CyTOF and TCR beta sequencing to define a peripheral blood immune signature of response to PD-1 blockade in classical Hodgkin lymphoma.

Relative to germline, V is 1 base shorter and J is 2 bases shorter, with 5 bases between their ends. Its CDR3 holds 14 amino acids, cysteine through phenylalanine. This entry keeps only the CDR3 DNA: 42 bases, framed from base 1. The germline V gene gives CDR1 as SGHAT and CDR2 as FQNNGV. The Qiagen DNeasy kit was used to extract genomic DNA from unsorted PBMCs and from the negatively selected CD4+ and CD8+ fractions. Amplification of TCR beta CDR3 regions was done by immunoSEQ multiplex PCR with primers that anneal to V and J segments. A synthetic immune receptor repertoire was used to minimize amplification bias, and any residual bias was removed computationally once sequencing was done. Processing in the source paper ran as follows. Custom Python scripts were used to quantify repertoire diversity as the Shannon entropy index. Unsorted, CD4+ and CD8+ repertoires were analyzed separately, except for combined analyses in which CD4+ and CD8+ sequences were merged in silico. Clonal expansion was defined as at least a 2-fold frequency increase after treatment relative to C1D1, with a pseudocount of 0.5 for undetected baseline clones. Singleton clones were defined as clones with 0 or 1 copy at C1D1, and non-singleton clones were defined as clones with 2 or more copies. By matching protein sequences in sorted samples from the same patient, clones expanded in unsorted samples were annotated as CD4+, CD8+ or unknown. Wilcoxon tests were applied to paired samples to test diversity changes from C1D1 to C4D1. TCRdb retrieved this table from immuneACCESS and kept in-frame rearrangements only. Not all clones are present; in checked studies, unresolved V genes account for under half, and no reason is known for the remainder. The D gene and trimming were derived from the DNA, and the V and J assignments and clone size from that table. The sample data list more than 90,000 clones, and more than 70% of these were observed just once. Clones ranked in the top ten supply 9.4% of the sample.

The research as a whole found: Only a single clinical trial cohort was studied, and what caused the repertoire differences, possibly disease activity or prior therapy, remained undefined. By C4D1, a significant rise was seen in CD4+ TCR diversity but not in CD8+ TCR diversity (p=0.0027 vs p=0.16), and the rise was most apparent among complete responders (p=0.02). Baseline diversity similar to that of newly diagnosed patients was observed in trial patients achieving complete response, whereas significantly lower diversity was observed in partial responders and progressors. Baseline TCR diversity was reported as lower in newly diagnosed patients than in healthy donors, and lower still in relapsed/refractory patients. Patients starting nivolumab less than 1 year after ASCT had lower diversity and were excluded from later analyses to avoid confounding by immune reconstitution.

The source is a human donor with classical Hodgkin lymphoma. The material was peripheral blood mononuclear cells (PBMCs), obtained before the fourth cycle of nivolumab. Here the chain combines TRBV11-2 and TRBJ2-2; no D gene call is confident. DNA sequence: TGTGCCAGCAGCTTAGTACTTAACACCGGGGAGCTGTTTTTT. Its translation reads: CASSLVLNTGELFF.